The 17 T cell receptor beta chains below all came from one sample that was sequenced in a study of shared clonotypes between healthy human individuals. It was CD45RO-negative cells, positively selected for CCR7, that made up naive CD8 cells, with terminally differentiated effector memory CD45RA+ cells excluded. TCRdb's copy holds only in-frame clones and misses some; the assay was immunoSEQ multiplex PCR. Counted here are about 2 million clones, roughly 94% occurring once; the ten biggest clones make up about 1.1%. Sequenced sample: naive CD8+ T cells sorted from blood. The receptor source for this set is a man aged 18 to 29 in good health.

With respect to this clone: Within the sample, other DNA sequences also encode this same CDR3. The chain recombines TRBV7-9 with TRBJ2-3; D unresolved. The CDR3 has 10 residues. V was trimmed by 8 bases and J by 5 bases, leaving 5 bases between them. Germline CDR1 is SEHNR and CDR2 is FQNEAQ (reference sequence). The CDR3: CASSRDTQYF. CDR3 nucleotide sequence: TGTGCCAGCTCCCGAGATACGCAGTATTTT.

The chain has TRBV28 and TRBJ2-7; no definite D call. Trimming shortened V by 3 bases and J by 0 bases, and 12 bases separated the two germline ends. The CDR3 covers 15 residues. Germline V gene sequence: CDR1 MDHEN, CDR2 SYDVKM. The CDR3 sequence: CASSFIAELSYEQYF. The CDR3 DNA follows: TGTGCCAGCAGTTTCATAGCCGAGCTCTCCTACGAGCAGTACTTC.

The chain uses TRBV29-1 and TRBJ2-7; D may correspond to TRBD1 or TRBD2 (5 bases each). This CDR3 is 17 amino acids long. Germline V gene data show CDR1 as SQVTM and CDR2 as ANQGSEA. Trimming shortened V by 5 bases and J by 0 bases, and 23 bases separated the two germline ends. The CDR3 DNA reads as TGCAGCGTTTGTGAAGGGGAAGACTATCCGAGCTCCTACGAGCAGTACTTC. Translated, it gives CSVCEGEDYPSSYEQYF.

V is TRBV28 and J is TRBJ1-3; D unresolved. Germline-derived CDR1 and CDR2 are MDHEN and SYDVKM. V was clipped by 8 bases and J by 0 bases, with 11 bases between them. There are 14 residues in the CDR3. The DNA of the CDR3 is TGTGCCAGCTCCCCGTCGGGCTCTGGAAACACCATATATTTT. Protein product: CASSPSGSGNTIYF.

CDR3 sequence: CASSELADSNQPQHF. The CDR3 nucleotides are TGTGCCAGCAGTGAATTGGCAGATAGCAATCAGCCCCAGCATTTT. The chain links TRBV6-1 to TRBJ1-5; D gene ambiguous. The CDR3 has 15 amino acids. CDR1 MNHNS and CDR2 SASEGT come from the germline V gene. Between the trimmed V and J ends, which lost 2 bases and 0 bases, there was a span of 8 bases.

The J gene is TRBJ2-1, the V gene TRBV7-8; D remains unclear. V was trimmed by 5 bases and J by 7 bases, leaving 6 bases between them. The germline gives CDR1 SGHVS, CDR2 FQNEAQ. The CDR3 covers 11 residues. CDR3 residues: CASSDQNEQFF. DNA of the CDR3: TGTGCCAGCAGCGACCAAAATGAGCAGTTCTTC.

This chain connects TRBV4-1 to TRBJ1-5; D is uncertain. In germline, CDR1 is MGHRA, CDR2 YSYEKL. V was trimmed by 0 bases and J by 3 bases, leaving 12 bases between them. This CDR3 comprises 16 residues. CDR3 residues: CASSQESPADNQPQHF. The CDR3 DNA is TGCGCCAGCAGCCAAGAGTCTCCGGCAGACAATCAGCCCCAGCATTTT.

Here the CDR3 reads CASSEEVHSYNSPLHF. CDR3 DNA: TGTGCCAGCAGTGAAGAAGTCCACTCCTATAATTCACCCCTCCACTTT. This chain connects TRBV6-1 to TRBJ1-6, with D hard to call. Trimming removed 1 base from V and 0 bases from J, with 7 bases in between. This CDR3 is 16 amino acids long. Germline assignment: CDR1 MNHNS and CDR2 SASEGT.

The chain carries TRBV6-6 and TRBJ1-2; TRBD1 matches 7 bases. This CDR3 is 15 amino acids long. V was clipped by 7 bases and J by 4 bases; unmatched bases: 12. CDR1 is MNHNY and CDR2 is SVGAGI in the germline V gene (reference sequence). The CDR3 is CASIPQGEGFYGYTF. CDR3 bases: TGTGCCAGCATACCCCAGGGGGAGGGTTTCTATGGCTACACCTTC.

The chain is built from TRBV29-1 and TRBJ2-1; TRBD2 might be the D (5 bases). V was clipped by 3 bases and J by 4 bases, with 7 bases between them. Germline values: CDR1 SQVTM, CDR2 ANQGSEA. CDR3 length: 12 amino acids. In DNA form, the CDR3 reads TGCAGCGTTGATGACTATTACAATGAGCAGTTCTTC. This codes for CSVDDYYNEQFF.

About this clone itself: Other DNA variants within this sample encode the same CDR3. This rearrangement joins TRBV28 to TRBJ1-1, with D possibly matching TRBD1 (5 bases). Germline V gives CDR1 MDHEN, CDR2 SYDVKM. The CDR3 contains 14 residues. V was shortened by 5 bases and J by 1 base, with 11 bases between the two germline ends. DNA for the CDR3: TGTGCCAGCAGTCTCTCGGGGACGAACACTGAAGCTTTCTTT. Translation: CASSLSGTNTEAFF.

About this clone itself: Other DNA sequences within the sample encode an identical CDR3. V gene TRBV6-6 combines with J gene TRBJ2-7, with a tentative D call TRBD2 (5 bases). Germline loops: CDR1 MNHNY, CDR2 SVGAGI (reference sequence). V lost 0 bases to trimming and J lost 1 base, with 10 bases between them. The CDR3 consists of 15 residues. CDR3 coding DNA: TGTGCCAGCAGTTACTCGTCGGGCGGGTCCTACGAGCAGTACTTC. This encodes CASSYSSGGSYEQYF.

Worth noting for this clone: The sample has other DNA sequences that encode this CDR3 too. V is TRBV9 and J is TRBJ2-7; 9 positions agree with TRBD1. Germline CDR1 reads SGDLS; CDR2 reads YYNGEE. This CDR3 contains 15 residues. V shed 0 bases, J shed 3 bases, and the junction held 4 bases outside the gene matches. CDR3 sequence (DNA): TGTGCCAGCAGCGTAGAGGGGACAGGGAACTACGAGCAGTACTTC. It yields the protein CASSVEGTGNYEQYF.

The chain couples TRBV7-9 to TRBJ2-1; 7 bases fit TRBD2. The CDR3 totals 13 residues. Germline CDR1 SEHNR, CDR2 FQNEAQ (reference sequence). Losses at the gene ends were 9 bases for V and 7 bases for J; bases not matched to a gene: 9. The CDR3 DNA is TGTGCCAGGAGCGGGATTGACGCGAATGAGCAGTTCTTC. This sequence encodes CARSGIDANEQFF.

J is TRBJ2-7 and V is TRBV27; 7 bases are shared with TRBD1. Trimming cost V 2 bases and J 4 bases; bases outside gene matches: 8. The CDR3 is made up of 15 amino acids. CDR1 and CDR2 (germline): MNHEY, SMNVEV (reference sequence). DNA for the CDR3: TGTGCCAGCAGTTTAGAAGCAGGGGGAAGGTACGAGCAGTACTTC. It encodes CASSLEAGGRYEQYF.

The chain employs TRBV6-6 and TRBJ1-1; no reliable D call. Trimming shortened V by 0 bases and J by 4 bases, and 6 bases separated the two germline ends. The CDR3 runs to 13 residues. Germline V CDR1 and CDR2: MNHNY, SVGAGI (reference sequence). The CDR3 bases are TGTGCCAGCAGTTACTCGAAAGTCACTGAAGCTTTCTTT. Its protein product is CASSYSKVTEAFF.

J is TRBJ1-1 and V is TRBV9; D is perhaps TRBD1 (6 bases). V lost 4 bases and J lost 4, with 11 bases in between. Germline-derived CDR1 and CDR2 are SGDLS and YYNGEE. This CDR3 spans 13 amino acids. The CDR3, as DNA: TGTGCCAGCAGCTTAGGGGGGCTCACTGAAGCTTTCTTT. Its protein product is CASSLGGLTEAFF.